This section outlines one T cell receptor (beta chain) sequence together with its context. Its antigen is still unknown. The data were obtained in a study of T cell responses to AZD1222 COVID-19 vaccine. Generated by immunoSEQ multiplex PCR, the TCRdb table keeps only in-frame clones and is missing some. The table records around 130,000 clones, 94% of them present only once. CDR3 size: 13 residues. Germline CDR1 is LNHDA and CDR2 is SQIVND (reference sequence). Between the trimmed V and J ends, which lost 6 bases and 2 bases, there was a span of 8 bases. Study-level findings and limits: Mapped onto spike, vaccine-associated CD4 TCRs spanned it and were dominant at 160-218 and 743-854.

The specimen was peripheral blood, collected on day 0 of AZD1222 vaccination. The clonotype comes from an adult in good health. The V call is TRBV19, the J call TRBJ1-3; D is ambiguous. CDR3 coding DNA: TGTGCCAGTAGGGGTTTCGCTGGAAACACCATATATTTT. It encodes CASRGFAGNTIYF.